This T cell receptor beta chain was documented in a study of blood T cell repertoires in COVID-19. Across the whole study: Whether acute or convalescent, the COVID-19 samples came from the United States, Italy and Spain.

The CDR3 has 13 residues. The germline V gene encodes CDR1 LGHDT and CDR2 YNNKEL (reference sequence). Trimming left V 4 bases short and J 3 bases short, with 9 bases between. Per the original data handling: For nucleated cells, counts were estimated from reference gene primer amplification. Assay used: immunoSEQ multiplex PCR; TCRdb lists only in-frame clones, some missing. V, J and clone size are taken as reported in that table, and D and trimming were inferred from the DNA itself. The repertoire holds around 300,000 clones, with roughly nine tenths as singletons. Input material: peripheral blood. The clonotype was recovered from a man aged 45-65 years with acute or convalescent COVID-19. The V and J genes are TRBV3-1 (or the pseudogene TRBV3-2) and TRBJ1-1; the D is unclear. The CDR3 DNA sequence: TGTGCCAGCAGCCGAGCTGAGGACACTGAAGCTTTCTTT. Protein product: CASSRAEDTEAFF.